The 31 T cell receptor beta chains given below trace back to one sample, sequenced in a study of T-cell memory formation after mild COVID-19. Using its own MiXCR run on the 5' RACE reads, TCRdb lists one record per CDR3 protein. The table lists 250,000 to 350,000 distinct CDR3 sequences, about a sixth of them singletons, with around a fifth in the top ten. The sequenced sample consisted of PBMCs or a T cell subset sorted from them (not recorded which). The receptors come from a man aged 18 to 30 who had mild COVID-19 (a few samples of this study predate the infection). Cell type and time point are not known.

The CDR3, as DNA: TGTGCCAGCAGCTCCAGGCGTGTGGGACAGAACACTGAAGCTTTCTTT. Translated, it gives CASSSRRVGQNTEAFF. The V gene is TRBV7-9, the J gene TRBJ1-1, with TRBD1 as a possible D gene (6 bases). The V gene lost 4 bases and the J gene lost 1 base, with 16 bases spanning the gap. The CDR3 has 16 amino acids. The germline V gene encodes CDR1 SEHNR and CDR2 FQNEAQ (reference sequence).

A few counts support this clonotype. The chain is built from TRBV25-1 and TRBJ1-2; TRBD1 matches 10 bases. Trimming at V came to 1 base and at J to 3 bases, leaving 5 bases not matched to a gene. The germline V gene has CDR1 MGHDK and CDR2 SYGVNS. The CDR3 consists of 16 residues. CDR3 in DNA: TGTGCCAGCAGTGAATCGGGGACAGGGGCCTACTATGGCTACACCTTC. It specifies CASSESGTGAYYGYTF.

This clonotype has just a few counts. This sequence joins TRBV7-2 and TRBJ2-3; 11 positions match TRBD2. CDR1 is SGHTA and CDR2 is FQGNSA in the germline V gene. V trimming: 0 bases; J trimming: 7 bases; junction bases outside the gene matches: 12. The length of the CDR3 is 18 residues. In DNA, the CDR3 is TGTGCCAGCAGCTTAGCTTTCGGGACTAGCGGTACACTATATACGCAGTATTTT. This gives the protein CASSLAFGTSGTLYTQYF.

This clonotype was seen many times. The rearrangement joins TRBV11-2 to TRBJ2-2; D remains ambiguous. Trimming took 0 bases from V and 0 from J, leaving 5 bases between them. The CDR3 sequence is 15 residues long. CDR1 is SGHAT and CDR2 is FQNNGV in the germline V gene. The CDR3 sequence is CASSLDTANTGELFF. Here the CDR3 DNA reads TGTGCCAGCAGCTTAGATACAGCGAACACCGGGGAGCTGTTTTTT.

This clonotype came up many times. Germline and junction disagree at one end, which may indicate a read error. V and J are TRBV7-7 and TRBJ2-3; maybe TRBD2 (7 bases). The CDR3 loop spans 14 amino acids. Germline V gives CDR1 SSHAT, CDR2 FNYEAQ (reference sequence). CDR3 nucleotide sequence: TGTGCTAGCAGCCCTACGGGGGGCCCAGATACGCAGTATTTT. This encodes CASSPTGGPDTQYF. The whole variable domain, filled in from reference TRBV7-7 and TRBJ2-3, reads GAGVSQSPRYKVTKRGQDVTLRCDPISSHATLYWYQQALGQGPEFLTYFNYEAQPDKSGLPSDRFSAERPEGSISTLTIQRTEQRDSAMYRCASSPTGGPDTQYFGPGTRLTVL.

The chain couples TRBV6-2 or TRBV6-3 to TRBJ2-1; TRBD2 aligns across 9 bases. V shed 6 bases, J shed 7 bases, and the junction held 7 bases outside the gene matches. Germline assignment: CDR1 MNHEY and CDR2 SVGEGT. CDR3 size: 14 residues. The CDR3 protein is CASSVAGAVNEQFF. CDR3 DNA: TGTGCCAGCAGCGTAGCGGGGGCCGTTAATGAGCAGTTCTTC.

The chain employs TRBV10-3 and TRBJ1-1; D ambiguous. The CDR3 has 11 residues. Trimming shortened V by 2 bases and J by 10 bases, and 8 bases separated the two germline ends. Per the germline V gene, CDR1 is ENHRY and CDR2 is SYGVKD. CDR3 DNA sequence: TGTGCCATCAGTGAGAGGATGGCAGCTTTCTTT. Translating it yields CAISERMAAFF.

V usage is TRBV7-6 and J usage is TRBJ2-2; TRBD2 aligns across 9 bases. Germline CDR1 reads SGHVS; CDR2 reads FNYEAQ. Trimming removed 5 bases from V and 4 bases from J; junction bases left unmatched: 5. The CDR3 totals 15 residues. CDR3 protein: CASSPREGGTGELFF. CDR3 sequence (DNA): TGTGCCAGCAGCCCGCGGGAGGGCGGCACCGGGGAGCTGTTTTTT. Drawing the rest from reference TRBV7-6 and TRBJ2-2, the complete variable domain is GAGVSQSPRYKVTKRGQDVALRCDPISGHVSLYWYRQALGQGPEFLTYFNYEAQQDKSGLPNDRFSAERPEGSISTLTIQRTEQRDSAMYRCASSPREGGTGELFFGEGSRLTVL.

This clonotype was counted a few times. The chain employs TRBV6-2 or TRBV6-3 and TRBJ2-1; no clear D gene. Trimming removed 6 bases from V and 8 bases from J, with 8 bases in between. Per germline, CDR1 MNHEY and CDR2 SVGEGT. The CDR3 sequence is 11 residues long. The CDR3 coding sequence is TGTGCCAGCAGCCAGAGCTATGAGCAGTTCTTC. Its translation: CASSQSYEQFF.

This clonotype was seen a few times. V and J are TRBV24-1 and TRBJ1-2; 7 bases map to TRBD1. Germline assignment: CDR1 KGHDR and CDR2 SFDVKD. The CDR3 totals 18 residues. Trimming cost V 1 base and J 7 bases; bases outside gene matches: 17. The CDR3 nucleotides read TGTGCCACCAGTGATTTTGGTCCACCCCGGGACAGACACTCTGGCTACACCTTC. It is translated as CATSDFGPPRDRHSGYTF.

The V and J genes are TRBV24-1 and TRBJ2-5; the match to TRBD1 covers 8 bases. Unmatched junction bases numbered 4, after V lost 4 bases and J lost 7 bases. Germline V gene lookup returns CDR1 KGHDR and CDR2 SFDVKD. This CDR3 contains 13 residues. The DNA for the CDR3 is TGTGCCACCAGTGACAGGGGGCAGGGGACCCAGTACTTC. As protein: CATSDRGQGTQYF.

A few counts support this clonotype. V usage is TRBV7-9 and J usage is TRBJ2-7; D may be TRBD1 (6 bases). The CDR3 is 15 amino acids. With 5 bases removed from V and 7 bases from J, the gap between germline ends came to 21 bases. In germline, CDR1 is SEHNR, CDR2 FQNEAQ (reference sequence). CDR3 residues: CASSLTGKLREEQYV. CDR3 coding DNA: TGTGCCAGCAGCCTAACAGGGAAATTACGAGAGGAGCAGTACGTC.

The chain has TRBV20-1 and TRBJ2-7, with 7 bases aligning to TRBD2. The CDR3 extends over 15 amino acids. Germline assignment: CDR1 DFQATT and CDR2 SNEGSKA (reference sequence). The V and J ends lost 0 bases and 8 bases, in that order; junction bases with no gene match: 13. CDR3 residues: CSARDSARGFDQQYV. The CDR3 nucleotides are TGCAGTGCTAGAGACTCGGCGCGGGGGTTTGACCAGCAGTACGTC.

The chain uses TRBV5-1 and TRBJ2-3, with unresolved D. The CDR3 covers 16 residues. CDR1 is SGHRS, CDR2 YFSETQ, per germline. V was clipped by 3 bases and J by 0 bases, with 14 bases between them. The DNA of the CDR3 is TGCGCCAGCAGCTCCGGTCTACAGACAAGCACAGATACGCAGTATTTT. Its protein is CASSSGLQTSTDTQYF.

A few counts support this clonotype. This may stem from a read error, because a much larger clone lies one nucleotide away. The chain combines TRBV12-3 or TRBV12-4 with TRBJ2-1; D gene ambiguous. This CDR3 contains 13 residues. The DNA of the CDR3 is TGTGCCAGCAGCCCCGGGCCTGGCAATGAGCATTTCTTC. Translation gives CASSPGPGNEHFF.

A few counts support this clonotype. V gene TRBV5-1 combines with J gene TRBJ1-2, with D hard to call. V was trimmed by 1 base and J by 4 bases, leaving 5 bases between them. Germline CDR1 SGHRS, CDR2 YFSETQ. The CDR3 has 12 amino acids. For the CDR3, the DNA is TGCGCCAGCAGCTTGTACAGCTATGGCTACACCTTC. It codes for CASSLYSYGYTF.

The chain combines TRBV7-6 with TRBJ2-1; 7 bases are shared with TRBD2. The CDR3 sequence is 11 residues long. V lost 5 bases and J lost 11; bases outside the gene matches: 3. Germline V CDR1 and CDR2: SGHVS, FNYEAQ. The CDR3 spells CASSPGRQQFF. The CDR3 bases are TGTGCCAGCAGCCCCGGGAGGCAGCAGTTCTTC.

The DNA for the CDR3 is TGCAGTGCTAAAGAGGGAACCGGCACAGATACGCAGTATTTT. This codes for CSAKEGTGTDTQYF. The V and J genes are TRBV20-1 and TRBJ2-3, with D tentatively TRBD2 (5 bases). Germline CDR1 is DFQATT and CDR2 is SNEGSKA (reference sequence). With 4 bases removed from V and 1 base from J, the gap between germline ends came to 12 bases. The CDR3 length is 14 residues.

V and J are TRBV6-5 and TRBJ2-7; D uncertain. Germline CDR1 MNHEY, CDR2 SVGAGI. There are 13 residues in the CDR3. Trimming took off 6 bases at V and 6 bases at J, with 15 bases between the two ends. Written as DNA, the CDR3 is TGTGCCAGCAGAACCGGACGGACGGGCGAGCAGTACGTC. Translated: CASRTGRTGEQYV.

This clonotype was found a few times. The chain uses TRBV7-9 and TRBJ1-2; weak D call: TRBD1 (5 bases). Germline CDR1 is SEHNR and CDR2 is FQNEAQ (reference sequence). CDR3 length: 13 residues. V dropped 5 bases and J dropped 8 bases, with 15 bases sitting between them. CDR3 in amino acids: CASSQGDLGGYTF. DNA of the CDR3: TGTGCCAGCAGCCAAGGGGATTTGGGCGGCTACACCTTC.

The genes are TRBV3-1 and TRBJ2-2; D call uncertain. Germline CDR1 and CDR2: LGHDT and YNNKEL (reference sequence). This CDR3 contains 15 residues. V shed 6 bases and J shed 5 bases, with 16 bases lying between them. The CDR3 nucleotides are TGTGCCAGCAGTGACTGGCGGCCTGATACCGGGGAGCTGTTTTTT. This gives the protein CASSDWRPDTGELFF. Together with reference TRBV3-1 and TRBJ2-2, the CDR3 gives the full variable domain: DTAVSQTPKYLVTQMGNDKSIKCEQNLGHDTMYWYKQDSKKFLKIMFSYNNKELIINETVPNRFSPKSPDKAHLNLHINSLELGDSAVYFCASSDWRPDTGELFFGEGSRLTVL.

This chain joins TRBV7-2 and TRBJ2-5; D gene uncertain. Germline V gene data show CDR1 as SGHTA and CDR2 as FQGNSA. Trimming shortened V by 5 bases and J by 1 base, and 8 bases separated the two germline ends. The CDR3 is made up of 13 amino acids. This CDR3 reads CASSGRLQETQYF. CDR3 DNA sequence: TGTGCCAGCAGCGGGCGGCTCCAAGAGACCCAGTACTTC.

The chain links TRBV29-1 to TRBJ2-7, with a weak D call TRBD1 (6 bases). Per germline, CDR1 SQVTM and CDR2 ANQGSEA. With 4 bases removed from V and 0 bases from J, the gap between germline ends came to 10 bases. The CDR3 spans 13 residues. The CDR3 spells CSVGTAFSYEQYF. The CDR3 DNA is TGCAGCGTTGGGACAGCGTTCTCCTACGAGCAGTACTTC.

The table lists this clonotype with many counts. This chain connects TRBV15 to TRBJ2-3, with D perhaps TRBD2 (6 bases). The CDR3 sequence is 17 residues long. V was pared by 0 bases and J by 1 base, with 14 bases between. From germline, CDR1 is LNHNV and CDR2 YYDKDF (reference sequence). The CDR3 DNA is TGTGCCACCAGCAGAGACCCCATTCCGGGGGGCACAGATACGCAGTATTTT. Amino acids: CATSRDPIPGGTDTQYF.

The chain has TRBV7-9 and TRBJ2-7; D assignment may be TRBD1 or TRBD2 (5 bases each). The CDR3 length is 15 residues. The V gene's germline CDR1 is SEHNR and CDR2 FQNEAQ (reference sequence). V lost 4 bases and J lost 6, with 19 bases in between. The DNA of the CDR3 is TGTGCCAGCAGCTATACCGGGACGCCGAACGCCGAGCAGTACTTC. Residues: CASSYTGTPNAEQYF.

In this sample, this clonotype turned up a few times. This chain uses TRBV12-5 with TRBJ2-5, with a possible D match to TRBD2 (6 bases). Germline CDR1 reads LGHNT; CDR2 reads FRNRAP. The CDR3 is 13 residues long. With 3 bases removed from V and 3 bases from J, the gap between germline ends came to 8 bases. CDR3 DNA: TGTGCTAGTGGTTTTCGGGGGAAAGAGACCCAGTACTTC. Its translation: CASGFRGKETQYF.

J is TRBJ1-1 and V is TRBV10-3; D may be TRBD1 (5 bases). Between the trimmed V and J ends, which lost 6 bases and 1 base, there was a span of 12 bases. CDR1 and CDR2 from the germline V gene are ENHRY and SYGVKD. The CDR3 consists of 14 residues. The CDR3 nucleotides read TGTGCCATCAGCTCACCCGGGGGGAACACTGAAGCTTTCTTT. Protein sequence: CAISSPGGNTEAFF.

The chain recombines TRBV10-2 with TRBJ2-3; 8 positions agree with TRBD1. Germline V lookup: CDR1 WSHSY, CDR2 SAAADI. CDR3 size: 16 residues. Unmatched junction bases numbered 12, after V lost 6 bases and J lost 4 bases. The chain's CDR3 is CASSPDRGLIADTQYF. CDR3 DNA sequence: TGCGCCAGCAGCCCAGACAGGGGTCTAATCGCAGATACGCAGTATTTT.

This clonotype has a handful of counts. The genes are TRBV3-1 and TRBJ2-1, with 13 bases lining up with TRBD2. Germline V CDR1 and CDR2: LGHDT, YNNKEL (reference sequence). The V gene end was trimmed by 2 bases and the J gene end by 9 bases; junction bases not matched to a gene: 4. This CDR3 spans 15 amino acids. CDR3 coding DNA: TGTGCCAGCAGCCAAACCGGACTAGCGGGGGTTGAGCAGTTCTTC. Translating gives CASSQTGLAGVEQFF.

The chain has TRBV5-1 and TRBJ2-3; no clear D. Trimming removed 4 bases at V and 1 base at J, with 16 bases between. Germline CDR1 reads SGHRS; CDR2 reads YFSETQ. The CDR3 length is 16 residues. The CDR3 DNA reads as TGCGCCAGCAGCCCAGTCGGGCCAGCTGGCACAGATACGCAGTATTTT. Translation: CASSPVGPAGTDTQYF.

In this sample, this clonotype turned up a few times. The chain has TRBV12-3 or TRBV12-4 and TRBJ1-5; D ambiguous. V shed 8 bases and J shed 6 bases, with 11 bases lying between them. This CDR3 has 12 amino acids. CDR3 nucleotides: TGTGCCAGCTCTCATCCGGGTCAGCCCCAGCATTTT. Translation gives CASSHPGQPQHF.